These T cell receptor beta chains were read from a single sample in a study of T cell clones after liver transplantation. Sequenced by immunoSEQ multiplex PCR; TCRdb stores in-frame clones only, minus some. The table has tens of thousands of clones, 65% to 85% seen once; the top ten hold 0.47%. The sequencing used CD4+ T cells from blood, collected just over 45 months after liver transplant. These receptors came from a human patient who received a liver transplant. Among the T cells, some may be from the graft donor. CDR3s include the opening cysteine and the closing phenylalanine or tryptophan. The D gene is left open where the match is weak. Clone size, where shown, is once, few, many, or a class for clones that have expanded.

d_call j_call clone_size v_call cdr3_aa cdr3_nt
NA TRBJ2-2 NA TRBV19 CASTPGLPNTGELFF TGTGCCAGTACCCCCGGACTACCAAACACCGGGGAGCTGTTTTTT
NA TRBJ2-5 NA TRBV7-2 CASSLVIAWGETQYF TGTGCCAGCAGCTTAGTTATCGCCTGGGGCGAGACCCAGTACTTC
TRBD2 TRBJ2-3 NA TRBV6-1 CASSEKREGIGTDTQYF TGTGCCAGCAGTGAAAAGCGGGAGGGTATAGGGACAGATACGCAGTATTTT
NA TRBJ2-1 NA TRBV5-1 CASSLDGYNEQFF TGCGCCAGCAGCTTGGACGGATACAATGAGCAGTTCTTC
TRBD1 TRBJ2-1 NA TRBV28 CASRPGTGRNEQFF TGTGCCAGCCGACCCGGGACAGGGCGAAATGAGCAGTTCTTC
NA TRBJ2-3 NA TRBV7-9 CASSSSGTDTQYF TGTGCCAGCAGCTCCTCAGGGACAGATACGCAGTATTTT
NA TRBJ2-3 NA TRBV15 CATTPKGGGRSTDTQYF TGTGCCACCACCCCGAAAGGGGGGGGTAGGAGCACAGATACGCAGTATTTT
TRBD1 TRBJ1-4 NA TRBV7-9 CASSRGDRDYEKLFF TGTGCCAGCAGTCGAGGGGACAGGGACTATGAAAAACTGTTTTTT
NA TRBJ1-5 once TRBV6-6 CASSYSEQPQHF TGTGCCAGCAGTTACTCGGAACAGCCCCAGCATTTT
NA TRBJ2-1 NA TRBV5-4 CASRLSPRGEQFF TGTGCCAGCAGACTCTCCCCCCGGGGTGAGCAGTTCTTC
TRBD1 TRBJ1-1 NA TRBV6-6 CASRLDRGHEAFF TGTGCCAGCAGACTGGACAGGGGGCATGAAGCTTTCTTT
TRBD2 TRBJ2-3 NA TRBV19 CASSKLAGVVHTQYF TGTGCCAGTAGTAAACTAGCGGGAGTTGTTCATACGCAGTATTTT
TRBD2 TRBJ2-5 NA TRBV15 CATSRDASGQETQYF TGTGCCACCAGCAGGGACGCTAGCGGACAAGAGACCCAGTACTTC
NA TRBJ1-2 NA TRBV28 CASSLFQAYGYTF TGTGCCAGCAGTTTATTCCAGGCATATGGCTACACCTTC
NA TRBJ2-7 few TRBV5-1 CASSSTGDPSYEQYF TGCGCCAGCAGCTCGACGGGGGATCCCTCCTACGAGCAGTACTTC
TRBD2 TRBJ2-1 once TRBV6-1 CASSGGSGRDNEQFF TGTGCCAGCAGTGGCGGGAGCGGGAGGGACAATGAGCAGTTCTTC
TRBD2 TRBJ2-7 once TRBV5-1 CASSSLAGLSYEQYF TGCGCCAGCAGCTCCTTAGCGGGCCTCTCCTACGAGCAGTACTTC
TRBD2 TRBJ2-5 NA TRBV5-1 CASSRTSGSTETQYF TGCGCCAGCAGTCGGACTAGCGGGAGCACAGAGACCCAGTACTTC
TRBD1 TRBJ1-1 NA TRBV28 CASRTRTGVITEAFF TGTGCCAGCAGAACCCGGACAGGGGTGATCACTGAAGCTTTCTTT
TRBD1 TRBJ1-4 few TRBV4-3 CASSRLGQTNEKLFF TGCGCCAGCAGCCGTCTGGGACAGACTAATGAAAAACTGTTTTTT
NA TRBJ1-2 NA TRBV2 CASSGGTDYGYTF TGTGCCAGCAGTGGCGGGACGGACTATGGCTACACCTTC
NA TRBJ1-4 NA TRBV7-2 CASSSRRSNEKLFF TGTGCCAGCAGCTCCCGTAGATCTAATGAAAAACTGTTTTTT
TRBD2 TRBJ2-5 NA TRBV6-1 CASSEGRTSGSGETQYF TGTGCCAGCAGTGAAGGAAGGACTAGCGGGAGCGGGGAGACCCAGTACTTC
NA TRBJ1-1 NA TRBV28 CASFKVMNTEAFF TGTGCCAGCTTCAAGGTCATGAACACTGAAGCTTTCTTT
TRBD1 TRBJ2-7 NA TRBV7-9 CASSLVLTGGTYEQYF TGTGCCAGCAGCTTAGTGCTCACAGGGGGGACCTACGAGCAGTACTTC
NA TRBJ1-1 NA TRBV7-9 CASSFWTDNTEAFF TGTGCCAGCAGCTTTTGGACGGACAACACTGAAGCTTTCTTT
NA TRBJ2-7 NA TRBV27 CASSLSRFYEQYF TGTGCCAGCAGTTTATCCAGGTTCTACGAGCAGTACTTC
TRBD2 TRBJ2-1 NA TRBV7-9 CASTLGGRSRAQQFF TGTGCCAGCACCCTGGGCGGGAGGAGTAGGGCTCAGCAGTTCTTC
TRBD2 TRBJ2-5 NA TRBV19 CASTRGTSGRETQYF TGTGCCAGTACCCGGGGCACTAGCGGGAGGGAGACCCAGTACTTC
TRBD2 TRBJ2-2 NA TRBV18 CASSPAGTSGTGELFF TGTGCCAGCTCACCAGCCGGGACTAGCGGCACCGGGGAGCTGTTTTTT
NA TRBJ2-7 NA TRBV29-1 CSVPGRDNYEQYF TGCAGCGTCCCGGGGAGGGACAACTACGAGCAGTACTTC
NA TRBJ2-6 NA TRBV7-8 CASSPRGLGLPGANVLTF TGTGCCAGCAGCCCCCGGGGGTTGGGGCTCCCTGGGGCCAACGTCCTGACTTTC
TRBD2 TRBJ2-2 NA TRBV27 CASSPGLAGGPRVGELFF TGTGCCAGCAGTCCCGGACTAGCGGGAGGGCCTAGGGTCGGGGAGCTGTTTTTT
NA TRBJ2-2 NA TRBV9 CASSVGRTDNTGELFF TGTGCCAGCAGCGTAGGAAGGACGGACAACACCGGGGAGCTGTTTTTT
TRBD1 TRBJ1-1 NA TRBV7-8 CASSLPRRQGGMNTEAFF TGTGCCAGCAGCTTACCAAGGAGACAGGGGGGGATGAACACTGAAGCTTTCTTT
TRBD1 TRBJ2-3 NA TRBV19 CASSPSQTGGAEDTQYF TGTGCCAGTAGTCCCTCCCAAACAGGGGGCGCGGAAGATACGCAGTATTTT
TRBD1 TRBJ1-2 NA TRBV29-1 CSVDRDRGWGGYGYTF TGCAGCGTTGACCGGGACAGGGGGTGGGGAGGGTATGGCTACACCTTC
NA TRBJ2-1 NA TRBV5-1 CASSLLVSRSGEQFF TGCGCCAGCAGCTTGTTGGTTTCCAGGTCGGGTGAGCAGTTCTTC
TRBD1 TRBJ1-2 once TRBV5-1 CASSLGTGAGYGYTF TGCGCCAGCAGCCTAGGGACAGGGGCCGGCTATGGCTACACCTTC
NA TRBJ1-4 NA TRBV18 CASSPGLLGDEKLFF TGTGCCAGCTCACCGGGACTCCTTGGGGACGAAAAACTGTTTTTT
TRBD1 TRBJ2-3 few TRBV19 CASSVTGELQYF TGTGCCAGTAGTGTAACAGGGGAGTTGCAGTATTTT
NA TRBJ2-2 NA TRBV7-8 CASSLGYKRARNTGELFF TGTGCCAGCAGCTTAGGATATAAGCGGGCCCGCAACACCGGGGAGCTGTTTTTT
TRBD2 TRBJ2-3 NA TRBV29-1 CSVAWTGGFTDTQYF TGCAGCGTTGCTTGGACGGGAGGCTTCACAGATACGCAGTATTTT
NA TRBJ1-1 NA TRBV19 CASRYRDGNHMNTEAFF TGTGCCAGTAGATACCGGGACGGCAACCACATGAACACTGAAGCTTTCTTT
TRBD1 TRBJ1-2 NA TRBV5-1 CASSEGTGGNRGYGYTF TGCGCCAGCAGCGAGGGGACAGGGGGCAATCGAGGCTATGGCTACACCTTC
TRBD2 TRBJ2-7 NA TRBV6-5 CASIRREGTYEQYF TGTGCCAGCATTAGGCGGGAGGGAACCTACGAGCAGTACTTC
NA TRBJ1-5 NA TRBV5-1 CASSLGPSVDNQPQHF TGCGCCAGCAGCTTGGGGCCTTCAGTGGATAATCAGCCCCAGCATTTT
NA TRBJ2-1 NA TRBV18 CASSPPGASYNEQFF TGTGCCAGCTCACCGCCAGGCGCATCCTACAATGAGCAGTTCTTC
NA TRBJ1-1 NA TRBV29-1 CSVSENPAGNTEAFF TGCAGCGTTAGTGAAAATCCGGCGGGGAACACTGAAGCTTTCTTT
NA TRBJ2-3 NA TRBV10-2 CASSDRRFGTDTQYF TGCGCCAGCAGTGACAGGAGGTTTGGGACAGATACGCAGTATTTT